This T cell receptor (beta chain) was sequenced in a study of graft-versus-host responses after intestinal transplantation. The data were produced by immunoSEQ multiplex PCR, yet TCRdb's version contains in-frame clones alone and is incomplete. The data contain about 43,000 clones, about 95% of them singletons. Germline-derived CDR1 and CDR2 are MNHNS and SASEGT. CDR3 length equals 11 residues. Between the trimmed V and J ends, which lost 6 bases and 4 bases, there was a span of 5 bases. The chain is built from TRBV6-1 and TRBJ2-3, with D maybe TRBD1 (5 bases). The TCR was taken from a human patient who received an intestinal transplant, so some T cells may come from the graft donor. This specimen consisted of PBMCs, obtained more than 310 days after intestinal transplant. Written as DNA, the CDR3 is TGTGCCAGCAGACAGGCAGATACGCAGTATTTT. This gives the protein CASRQADTQYF.